The 25 T cell receptor beta chains below all came from one sample that was sequenced in a study of blood T cells in healthy people across ages. Sample-barcoded 5' priming and a J-beta primer mix drove a second PCR of roughly 6 to 12 cycles. TCRdb re-analysed the 5' RACE reads in MiXCR, keeping a single row per CDR3 protein. This table has over 950,000 distinct CDR3 sequences, 51% appearing once. The sequenced sample was blood. Every receptor here comes from a woman in her fifties or sixties in good health.

The sample holds a few counts of this clonotype. The chain links TRBV4-2 to TRBJ2-7; 11 bases are shared with TRBD2. The J call is in doubt because the DNA end fits TRBJ2-5 better. Germline V gives CDR1 LGHNA, CDR2 YNFKEQ. CDR3 length: 16 amino acids. This chain's CDR3 is CASSQVGTSGKETQYF. The CDR3 nucleotides read TGTGCCAGCAGCCAAGTGGGGACTAGCGGTAAAGAGACCCAGTACTTC.

The chain employs TRBV29-1 and TRBJ2-1; 9 bases are shared with TRBD2. From germline, CDR1 is SQVTM and CDR2 ANQGSEA. The V and J ends lost 0 bases and 4 bases, in that order; junction bases with no gene match: 7. The CDR3 runs 16 residues. CDR3 protein: CSVEDPREGRYNEQFF. The CDR3 nucleotides are TGCAGCGTTGAAGACCCGCGGGAGGGCCGGTACAATGAGCAGTTCTTC.

This clonotype was seen just once. The CDR3 DNA follows: TGTGCCAGCAGCTATGCCCAGGGGGAGGGTGGCTACACCTTC. It is translated as CASSYAQGEGGYTF. This rearrangement joins TRBV7-3 to TRBJ1-2; TRBD1 matches at 7 bases. From germline, CDR1 is SGHTA and CDR2 FQGTGA. V dropped 4 bases and J dropped 7; count of bases not matched to a gene: 9. This CDR3 has 14 amino acids.

This clonotype turned up a few times. The CDR3 DNA reads TGTGCCAGCAGTTTAGGAGAAGCGAATCTAGGGACCCAGTACTTC. This codes for CASSLGEANLGTQYF. The rearrangement joins TRBV28 to TRBJ2-5; no firm D call. Germline V lookup: CDR1 MDHEN, CDR2 SYDVKM. The CDR3 is made up of 15 amino acids. The V end lost 2 bases, the J end lost 7 bases, and 17 bases lay between the germline ends.

This clonotype was picked up a small number of times. The rearrangement joins TRBV7-2 to TRBJ2-7, with 8 bases aligning to TRBD2. V shed 5 bases and J 3 bases; nucleotides not matched to a gene: 12. The germline CDR1 and CDR2 sequences are SGHTA and FQGNSA. The CDR3 has 16 amino acids. The CDR3 loop reads CASSQPALAGIYEQYF. The CDR3 region has the DNA TGTGCCAGCAGCCAGCCCGCGCTAGCGGGTATCTACGAGCAGTACTTC.

This clonotype was seen more than once but under ten times. This sequence joins TRBV15 and TRBJ2-1; D is ambiguous. The germline V gene encodes CDR1 LNHNV and CDR2 YYDKDF (reference sequence). The V end lost 1 base, the J end lost 6 bases, and 13 bases lay between the germline ends. The CDR3 has 15 amino acids. The CDR3 DNA reads TGTGCCACCAGCAGAGTGGTCGGTGGTCGCAATGAGCAGTTCTTC. This codes for CATSRVVGGRNEQFF.

In the case of this clonotype: The junction differs from germline at one of its ends, possibly a read error. The chain recombines TRBV25-1 with TRBJ1-4; D unclear. This CDR3 comprises 15 residues. Looked up from germline, CDR1 is MGHDK and CDR2 is SYGVNS. This chain's CDR3 is CASSSRSLANERLFF. The CDR3 region has the DNA TGTGCCAGCAGTTCGCGGAGTTTAGCTAATGAAAGACTGTTTTTT.

The rearrangement joins TRBV12-3 or TRBV12-4 to TRBJ1-2, with D tentatively TRBD1 (5 bases). V was clipped by 7 bases and J by 8 bases, with 17 bases between them. This CDR3 is built from 13 residues. CDR3 sequence reads: CASTFTRVGGYTF. The CDR3 DNA sequence: TGTGCCAGCACTTTTACCAGGGTCGGAGGCTACACCTTC.

This sequence joins TRBV24-1 and TRBJ1-5, with unresolved D. From germline, CDR1 is KGHDR and CDR2 SFDVKD. Trimming took off 9 bases at V and 0 bases at J, with 8 bases between the two ends. There are 13 residues in the CDR3. The CDR3 DNA sequence: TGTGCCACCGCCACCGATAGCAATCAGCCCCAGCATTTT. This translates into CATATDSNQPQHF.

The chain uses TRBV20-1 and TRBJ1-5; the D gene is possibly TRBD1 (6 bases). Trimming left V 4 bases short and J 9 bases short, with 13 bases between. CDR3 length equals 12 residues. Germline lookup yields CDR1 DFQATT and CDR2 SNEGSKA (reference sequence). DNA of the CDR3: TGCAGTGCTAAATACAGGGACGGGCCCCAGCATTTT. It encodes CSAKYRDGPQHF.

This clonotype occurred a few times. The rearrangement links TRBV2 to TRBJ2-7; D tentatively reads TRBD1 or TRBD2 (5 bases each). Germline loops: CDR1 SNHLY, CDR2 FYNNEI. The CDR3 extends over 13 amino acids. V was pared by 6 bases and J by 3 bases, with 12 bases between. Here the CDR3 DNA reads TGTGCCAGCAGATGGGGACGGGACTACGAGCAGTACTTC. It codes for CASRWGRDYEQYF.

This clonotype was found a few times. This rearrangement joins TRBV6-6 to TRBJ2-7, with unresolved D. CDR3 size: 13 residues. Trimming pared 0 bases from V and 6 bases from J, leaving 9 bases between. Germline lookup yields CDR1 MNHNY and CDR2 SVGAGI (reference sequence). CDR3 nucleotides: TGTGCCAGCAGTTACTCGGCTGCCCGCGAGCAGTACTTC. Translated: CASSYSAAREQYF.

This clonotype came up a few times. This chain uses TRBV9 with TRBJ2-1, with 10 bases aligning to TRBD2. V was pared by 4 bases and J by 9 bases, with 7 bases of the junction left unmatched. This CDR3 comprises 14 residues. Germline V gene data show CDR1 as SGDLS and CDR2 as YYNGEE. DNA for the CDR3: TGTGCCAGCAGCCCAAGCGGGAGGGCCGTTGAGCAGTTCTTC. The encoded protein is CASSPSGRAVEQFF.

The V call is TRBV6-5, the J call TRBJ2-5; D is uncertain. This CDR3 region has 15 residues. The germline V gene has CDR1 MNHEY and CDR2 SVGAGI. Trimming pared 2 bases from V and 11 bases from J, leaving 21 bases between. CDR3 region: CASSYDASTYNEQYF. DNA for the CDR3: TGTGCCAGCAGTTACGACGCCTCTACGTACAATGAGCAGTACTTC.

This clonotype was counted many times. This may come from a read error, since a much larger clone is one base off. The chain carries TRBV7-2 and TRBJ1-2; no firm D call. The CDR3 covers 13 residues. The V end was cut by 5 bases, the J end by 1 base, with 8 bases between. Germline V gives CDR1 SGHTA, CDR2 FQGNSA. In DNA form, the CDR3 reads TGTGCCAGCAGCGCCCAGATTAACTATGGCTACACCTTC. It encodes CASSAQINYGYTF.

The chain employs TRBV2 and TRBJ1-2; 7 bases match TRBD1. Trimming at V came to 3 bases and at J to 4 bases, leaving 8 bases not matched to a gene. Germline CDR1 is SNHLY and CDR2 is FYNNEI. The CDR3 is 15 residues long. CDR3 nucleotide sequence: TGTGCCAGCAGTGATATAGGGACAGAATTCTATGGCTACACCTTC. Translating it yields CASSDIGTEFYGYTF.

The V gene is TRBV5-1, the J gene TRBJ2-7, with D unclear. The germline V gene encodes CDR1 SGHRS and CDR2 YFSETQ. The CDR3 covers 14 residues. Between the trimmed V and J ends, which lost 2 bases and 2 bases, there was a span of 11 bases. CDR3 residues: CASSFSTNPYEQYF. DNA of the CDR3: TGCGCCAGCAGCTTTTCGACAAATCCCTACGAGCAGTACTTC.

The V call is TRBV6-5, the J call TRBJ1-6, with D unclear. Trimming took off 3 bases at V and 10 bases at J, with 25 bases between the two ends. The germline V gene has CDR1 MNHEY and CDR2 SVGAGI. This CDR3 has 18 amino acids. CDR3 coding DNA: TGTGCCAGCAGTTATTATAGTTCGGGGTTAGAGAGAGGATCACCCCTCCACTTT. Translated, it gives CASSYYSSGLERGSPLHF.

V usage is TRBV27 and J usage is TRBJ2-5; possibly TRBD2 for D (5 bases). The V end was cut by 2 bases, the J end by 7 bases, with 17 bases between. Germline-derived CDR1 and CDR2 are MNHEY and SMNVEV (reference sequence). This CDR3 has 15 amino acids. CDR3 sequence: CASSLRSRGLGTQYF. As DNA, the CDR3 is TGTGCCAGCAGTTTAAGGTCGAGAGGGCTAGGGACCCAGTACTTC.

The chain combines TRBV12-3 or TRBV12-4 with TRBJ2-5, with D uncertain. The CDR3 spans 11 residues. Trimming removed 5 bases at V and 9 bases at J, with 10 bases between. CDR3 residues: CASSPGWAQYF. The CDR3 DNA reads as TGTGCCAGCAGTCCTGGGTGGGCCCAGTACTTC.

The rearrangement uses TRBV10-2 and TRBJ2-3; TRBD2 matches at 7 bases. The CDR3 has 16 residues. Trimming at V came to 6 bases and at J to 5 bases, leaving 14 bases not matched to a gene. The germline V gene encodes CDR1 WSHSY and CDR2 SAAADI. The CDR3 sequence is CASSILAPSGGDTQYF. The DNA of the CDR3 is TGCGCCAGCAGCATACTAGCGCCGAGTGGTGGAGATACGCAGTATTTT.

V is TRBV28 and J is TRBJ1-1; D uncertain. The ends were cut back, 1 base at V and 0 bases at J, with 21 bases in the middle. The V gene's germline CDR1 is MDHEN and CDR2 SYDVKM. The CDR3 has 19 amino acids. The chain's CDR3 is CASSLSALSWTRMNTEAFF. CDR3 in DNA: TGTGCCAGCAGTTTATCTGCACTCTCGTGGACCCGAATGAACACTGAAGCTTTCTTT.

The CDR3 region is CASSSQRQGRGYTF. In DNA form, the CDR3 reads TGTGCCAGCAGCTCCCAACGACAGGGACGGGGCTACACCTTC. The V call is TRBV7-2, the J call TRBJ1-2; 7 nucleotides agree with TRBD1. The CDR3 has 14 amino acids. Germline V gene lookup returns CDR1 SGHTA and CDR2 FQGNSA. With 4 bases clipped from V and 8 bases from J, the junction kept 10 bases outside the gene matches.

This clonotype was counted between two and nine times. V usage is TRBV10-3 and J usage is TRBJ2-6; 8 nucleotides line up with TRBD1. This CDR3 spans 18 amino acids. With 4 bases clipped from V and 0 bases from J, the junction kept 8 bases outside the gene matches. The germline CDR1 and CDR2 sequences are ENHRY and SYGVKD. CDR3 protein: CAISGIGQGGSGANVLTF. In DNA, the CDR3 is TGTGCCATCAGTGGGATTGGACAGGGCGGCTCTGGGGCCAACGTCCTGACTTTC.

The chain couples TRBV4-3 to TRBJ2-2, with unresolved D. There are 15 residues in the CDR3. V was shortened by 0 bases and J by 1 base, with 6 bases between the two germline ends. Germline V gene sequence: CDR1 LGHNA, CDR2 YSLEER. The CDR3 sequence is CASSQDLGNTGELFF. The CDR3 DNA follows: TGCGCCAGCAGCCAAGATCTTGGGAACACCGGGGAGCTGTTTTTT.